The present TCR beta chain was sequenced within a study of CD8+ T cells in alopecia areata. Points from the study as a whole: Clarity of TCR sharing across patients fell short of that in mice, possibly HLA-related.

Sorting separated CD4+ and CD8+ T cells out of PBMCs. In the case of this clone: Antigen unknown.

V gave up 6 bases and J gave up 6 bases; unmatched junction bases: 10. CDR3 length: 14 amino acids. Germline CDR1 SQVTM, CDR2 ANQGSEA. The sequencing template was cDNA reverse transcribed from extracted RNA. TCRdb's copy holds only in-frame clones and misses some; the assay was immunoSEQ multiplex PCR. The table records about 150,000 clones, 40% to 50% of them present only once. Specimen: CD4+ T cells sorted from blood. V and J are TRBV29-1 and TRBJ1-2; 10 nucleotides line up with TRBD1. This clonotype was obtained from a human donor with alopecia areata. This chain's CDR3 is CSVSTGGKIDGYTF. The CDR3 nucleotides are TGCAGCGTATCGACAGGGGGCAAGATTGATGGCTACACCTTC.